Described below is a single TCR beta chain sequence and its context. The antigen is not known. TCRdb re-analysed the 5' RACE reads in MiXCR, keeping a single row per CDR3 protein. Of 300,000 to 400,000 distinct CDR3 sequences in the sample, approximately 22% were seen once. Per germline, CDR1 ENHRY and CDR2 SYGVKD. The V and J ends lost 3 bases and 0 bases, in that order; junction bases with no gene match: 10. This CDR3 contains 18 residues. The data were taken from a study of CD8 T cells in ankylosing spondylitis. Study observations and caveats: Ankylosing spondylitis blood seemed to carry a telltale TCR beta motif made of several highly homologous variants. Past studies reported some motif variants in reactive arthritis synovial fluid and blood. Disease-linked clones displayed a CD8+ phenotype and appeared relatively rarely in peripheral blood. Reportedly, matched ankylosing spondylitis synovial fluid was significantly enriched for disease-linked clones.

The sequenced material came from blood, either unsorted or a sorted T cell fraction (not recorded which). The receptor was derived from a male donor with ankylosing spondylitis or in good health (not recorded which). The chain couples TRBV10-3 to TRBJ1-1, with TRBD1 matching over 10 bases. CDR3: CAISDLGTGDPMNTEAFF. Here the CDR3 DNA reads TGTGCCATCAGTGACCTCGGGACAGGGGACCCCATGAACACTGAAGCTTTCTTT.